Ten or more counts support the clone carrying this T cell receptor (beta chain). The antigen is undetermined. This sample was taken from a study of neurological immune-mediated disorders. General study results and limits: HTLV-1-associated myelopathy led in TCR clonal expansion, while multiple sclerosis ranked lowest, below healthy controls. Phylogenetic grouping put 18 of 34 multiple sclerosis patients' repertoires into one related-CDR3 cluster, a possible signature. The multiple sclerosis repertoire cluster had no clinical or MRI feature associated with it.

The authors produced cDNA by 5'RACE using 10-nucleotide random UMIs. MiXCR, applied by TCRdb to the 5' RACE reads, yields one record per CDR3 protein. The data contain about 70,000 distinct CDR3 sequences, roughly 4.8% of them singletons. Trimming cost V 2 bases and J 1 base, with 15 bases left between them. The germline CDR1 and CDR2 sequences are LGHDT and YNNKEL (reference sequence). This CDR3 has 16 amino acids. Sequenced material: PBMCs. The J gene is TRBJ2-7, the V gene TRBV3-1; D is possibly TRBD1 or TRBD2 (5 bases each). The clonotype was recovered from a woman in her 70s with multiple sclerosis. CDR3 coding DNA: TGTGCCAGCAGCCAAAGTCCCTTCTGGGGGTCCTACGAGCAGTACTTC. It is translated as CASSQSPFWGSYEQYF.